The clone carrying this TCR beta chain was observed a handful of times. V trimming: 5 bases; J trimming: 2 bases; junction bases outside the gene matches: 5. This CDR3 region has 15 residues. The germline V gene has CDR1 SGHTA and CDR2 FQGNSA. The data were obtained in a study of blood T cell repertoires in COVID-19. Study background: Material from acute and convalescent COVID-19 was sourced from the United States, Italy and Spain. PBMCs, B-cell-depleted T cells, or T cells were the source of the cDNA or gDNA that made up the material.

Original handling: Estimates of nucleated cell counts were drawn from the amplification of reference gene primers. The repertoire was sequenced with immunoSEQ multiplex PCR; TCRdb's copy has only in-frame clones and lacks some. V and J calls and clone size are as listed in that table; D and trimming were resolved from the DNA. The sample lists more than 200,000 clones, just under 90% occurring once. Participants were placed into cohorts based on the clinical history they reported. The chain has TRBV7-2 and TRBJ1-4; 7 positions agree with TRBD1. The receptor comes from a young woman with acute COVID-19. Sequencing input: PBMCs or T cells enriched from blood (not recorded which). CDR3 sequence: CASSITGVTNEKLFF. The CDR3 coding sequence is TGTGCCAGCAGCATTACAGGGGTTACTAATGAAAAACTGTTTTTT.